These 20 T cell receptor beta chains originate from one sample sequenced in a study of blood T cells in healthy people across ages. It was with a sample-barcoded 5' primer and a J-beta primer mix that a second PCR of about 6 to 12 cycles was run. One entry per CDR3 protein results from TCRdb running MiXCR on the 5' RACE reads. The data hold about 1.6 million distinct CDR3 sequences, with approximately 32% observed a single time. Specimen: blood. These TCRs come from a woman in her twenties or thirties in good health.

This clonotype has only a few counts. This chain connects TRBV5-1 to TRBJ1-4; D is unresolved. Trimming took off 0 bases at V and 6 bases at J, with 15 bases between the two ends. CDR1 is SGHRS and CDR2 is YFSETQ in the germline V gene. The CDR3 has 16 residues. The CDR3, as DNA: TGCGCCAGCAGCTTGGACGAGCAACACCCACATGAAAAACTGTTTTTT. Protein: CASSLDEQHPHEKLFF. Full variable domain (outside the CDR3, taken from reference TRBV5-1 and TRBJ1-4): KAGVTQTPRYLIKTRGQQVTLSCSPISGHRSVSWYQQTPGQGLQFLFEYFSETQRNKGNFPGRFSGRQFSNSRSEMNVSTLELGDSALYLCASSLDEQHPHEKLFFGSGTQLSVL.

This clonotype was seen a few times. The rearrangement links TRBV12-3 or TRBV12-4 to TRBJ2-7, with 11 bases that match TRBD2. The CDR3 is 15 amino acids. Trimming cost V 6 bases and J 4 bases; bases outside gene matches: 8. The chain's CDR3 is CASRSGTSGAYEQYF. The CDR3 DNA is TGTGCCAGCAGGTCCGGGACTAGCGGAGCTTACGAGCAGTACTTC.

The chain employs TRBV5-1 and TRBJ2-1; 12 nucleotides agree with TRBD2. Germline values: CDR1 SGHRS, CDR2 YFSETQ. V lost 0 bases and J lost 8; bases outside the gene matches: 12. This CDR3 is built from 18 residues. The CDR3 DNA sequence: TGCGCCAGCAGCTTGGCCCCTAGCGGGAGGGGACGTGGAGATGAGCAGTTCTTC. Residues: CASSLAPSGRGRGDEQFF.

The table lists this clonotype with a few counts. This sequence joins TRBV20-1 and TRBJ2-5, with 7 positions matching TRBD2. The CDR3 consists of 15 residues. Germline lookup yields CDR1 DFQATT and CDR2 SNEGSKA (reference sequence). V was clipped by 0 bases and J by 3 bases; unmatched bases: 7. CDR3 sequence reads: CSARDPSRGEETQYF. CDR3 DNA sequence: TGCAGTGCTAGAGATCCTAGCCGGGGGGAAGAGACCCAGTACTTC.

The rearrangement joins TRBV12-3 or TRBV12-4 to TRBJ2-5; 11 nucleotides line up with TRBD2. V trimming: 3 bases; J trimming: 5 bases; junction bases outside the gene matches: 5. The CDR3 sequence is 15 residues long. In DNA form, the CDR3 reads TGTGCCAGCAGTTTTACTAGCGGGAGTACGGAGACCCAGTACTTC. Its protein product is CASSFTSGSTETQYF.

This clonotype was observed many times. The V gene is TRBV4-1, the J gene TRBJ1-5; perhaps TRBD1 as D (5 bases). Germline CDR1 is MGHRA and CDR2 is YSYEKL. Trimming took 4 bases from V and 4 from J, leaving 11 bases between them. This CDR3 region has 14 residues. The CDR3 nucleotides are TGCGCCAGCAGCCCCTGGGGGGGGAATCAGCCCCAGCATTTT. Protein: CASSPWGGNQPQHF.

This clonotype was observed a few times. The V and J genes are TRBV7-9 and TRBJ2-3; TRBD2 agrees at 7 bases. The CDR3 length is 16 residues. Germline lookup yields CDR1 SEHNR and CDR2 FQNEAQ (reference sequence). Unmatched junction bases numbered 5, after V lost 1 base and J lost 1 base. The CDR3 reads CASSLGVSGGTDTQYF. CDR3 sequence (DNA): TGTGCCAGCAGCTTAGGAGTAAGCGGGGGCACAGATACGCAGTATTTT.

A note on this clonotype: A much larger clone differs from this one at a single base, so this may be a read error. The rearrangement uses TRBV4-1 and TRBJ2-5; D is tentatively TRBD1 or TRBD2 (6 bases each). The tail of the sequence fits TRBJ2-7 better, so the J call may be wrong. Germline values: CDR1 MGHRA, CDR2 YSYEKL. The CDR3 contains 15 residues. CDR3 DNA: TGCGCCAGCAGCCGCGAACAGGGACTCGATAACGAGCAGTACTTC. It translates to CASSREQGLDNEQYF.

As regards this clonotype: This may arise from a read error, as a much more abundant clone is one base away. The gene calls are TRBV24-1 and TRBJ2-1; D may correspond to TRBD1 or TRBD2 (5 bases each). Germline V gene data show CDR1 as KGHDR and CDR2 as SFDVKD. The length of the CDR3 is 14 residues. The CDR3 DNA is TGTACCACCAGTGACCCGAGGGGTGGGGATGAGCAGTTCTTC. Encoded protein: CTTSDPRGGDEQFF.

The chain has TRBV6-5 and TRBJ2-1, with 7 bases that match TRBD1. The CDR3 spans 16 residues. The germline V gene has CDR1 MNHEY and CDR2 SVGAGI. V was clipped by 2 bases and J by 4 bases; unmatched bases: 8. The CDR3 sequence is CASSYPGTVVYNEQFF. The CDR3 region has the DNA TGTGCCAGCAGTTACCCCGGGACAGTAGTATACAATGAGCAGTTCTTC.

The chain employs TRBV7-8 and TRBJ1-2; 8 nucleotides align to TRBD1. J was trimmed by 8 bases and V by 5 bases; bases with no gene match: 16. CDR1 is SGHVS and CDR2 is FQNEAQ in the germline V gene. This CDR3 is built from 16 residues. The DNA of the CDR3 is TGTGCCAGCAGCGCAAACAAGGACAGGGCGGTAGGAGGCTACACCTTC. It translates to CASSANKDRAVGGYTF.

Written as DNA, the CDR3 is TGCGCCAGCAGCCGGGACACCTACTACGAGCAGTACTTC. Protein sequence: CASSRDTYYEQYF. V gene TRBV5-1 combines with J gene TRBJ2-5; the D gene is possibly TRBD1 (6 bases). The DNA end is a closer match to TRBJ2-7, so the J assignment may be wrong. Germline loops: CDR1 SGHRS, CDR2 YFSETQ. CDR3 length: 13 amino acids.

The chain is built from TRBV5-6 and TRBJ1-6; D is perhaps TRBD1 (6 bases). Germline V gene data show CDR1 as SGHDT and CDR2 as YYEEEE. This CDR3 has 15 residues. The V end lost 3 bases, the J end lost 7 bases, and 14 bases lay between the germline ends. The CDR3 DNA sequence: TGTGCCAGCAGCTCCCAGGGGCTTCCGAATTCACCCCTCCACTTT. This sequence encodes CASSSQGLPNSPLHF.

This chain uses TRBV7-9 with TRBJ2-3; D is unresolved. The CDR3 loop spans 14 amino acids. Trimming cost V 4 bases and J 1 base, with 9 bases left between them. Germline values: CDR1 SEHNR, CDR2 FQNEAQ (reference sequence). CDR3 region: CASSSTLGTDTQYF. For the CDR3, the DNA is TGTGCCAGCAGCTCAACCTTAGGCACAGATACGCAGTATTTT.

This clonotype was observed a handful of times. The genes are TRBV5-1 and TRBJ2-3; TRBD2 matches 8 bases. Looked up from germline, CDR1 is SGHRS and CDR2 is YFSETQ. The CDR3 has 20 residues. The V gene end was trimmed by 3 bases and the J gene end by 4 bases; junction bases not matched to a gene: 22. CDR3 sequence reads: CASSYGRTRGTGGRADTQYF. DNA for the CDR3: TGCGCCAGCAGCTACGGCCGGACGAGGGGGACGGGGGGGCGCGCAGATACGCAGTATTTT. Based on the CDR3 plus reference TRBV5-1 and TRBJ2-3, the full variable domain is KAGVTQTPRYLIKTRGQQVTLSCSPISGHRSVSWYQQTPGQGLQFLFEYFSETQRNKGNFPGRFSGRQFSNSRSEMNVSTLELGDSALYLCASSYGRTRGTGGRADTQYFGPGTRLTVL.

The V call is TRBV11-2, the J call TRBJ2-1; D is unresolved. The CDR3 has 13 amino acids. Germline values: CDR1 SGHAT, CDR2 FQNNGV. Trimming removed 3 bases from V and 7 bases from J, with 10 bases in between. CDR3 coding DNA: TGTGCCAGCAGCTTGTACCACCGGAATGAGCAGTTCTTC. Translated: CASSLYHRNEQFF.

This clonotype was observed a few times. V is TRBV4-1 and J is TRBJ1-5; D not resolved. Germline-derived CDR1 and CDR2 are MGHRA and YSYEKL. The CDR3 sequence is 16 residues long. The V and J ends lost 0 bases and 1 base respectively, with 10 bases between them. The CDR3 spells CASSQEGQPSNQPQHF. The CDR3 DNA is TGCGCCAGCAGCCAAGAAGGTCAACCGAGCAATCAGCCCCAGCATTTT.

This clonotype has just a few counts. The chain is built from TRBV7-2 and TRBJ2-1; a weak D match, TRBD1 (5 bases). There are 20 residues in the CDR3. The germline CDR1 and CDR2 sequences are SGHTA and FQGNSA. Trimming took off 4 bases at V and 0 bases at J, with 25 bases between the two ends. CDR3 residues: CASSSYFPRVSRSSYNEQFF. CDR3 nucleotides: TGTGCCAGCAGCTCATACTTCCCCAGGGTATCCCGAAGCTCCTACAATGAGCAGTTCTTC.

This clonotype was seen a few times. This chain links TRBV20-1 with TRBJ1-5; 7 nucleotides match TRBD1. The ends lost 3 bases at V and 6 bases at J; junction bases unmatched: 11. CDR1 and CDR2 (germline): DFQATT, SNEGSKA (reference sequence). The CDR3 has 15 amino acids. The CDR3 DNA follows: TGCAGTGCTAGTCCCGGACAGGCCTTCAGTCAGCCCCAGCATTTT. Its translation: CSASPGQAFSQPQHF.

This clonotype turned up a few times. CDR3 DNA sequence: TGTGCCAGCAGTTACACCGGACTAGCGGGACGCAAGACCCAGTACTTC. This encodes CASSYTGLAGRKTQYF. The J gene is TRBJ2-5, the V gene TRBV6-5; 12 positions match TRBD2. Germline values: CDR1 MNHEY, CDR2 SVGAGI. V lost 2 bases, J lost 6 bases, and 7 bases stayed unmatched. There are 16 residues in the CDR3.